The next 25 T cell receptor beta chains were all read from a single sample in a study of cytomegalovirus exposure and HLA in healthy donors. PCR employed 60 Vbeta and 13 Jbeta primers. Sequencing was performed with immunoSEQ multiplex PCR; in TCRdb, only in-frame clones are kept and a portion is missing. Here the sample spans more than 110,000 clones, 77% being singletons. Sequencing was performed on PBMCs. The receptors were gathered from a woman aged 50 to 60 in good health and CMV-seronegative.

V and J are TRBV5-1 and TRBJ2-7; D gene uncertain. Germline V CDR1 and CDR2: SGHRS, YFSETQ. The CDR3 totals 16 residues. V was clipped by 2 bases and J by 2 bases, with 17 bases between them. CDR3 in amino acids: CASSFVGSYTAYEQYF. CDR3 coding DNA: TGCGCCAGCAGCTTCGTCGGTTCATATACCGCCTACGAGCAGTACTTC.

The genes are TRBV5-1 and TRBJ1-2; TRBD1 is a possible D gene (5 bases). V lost 0 bases, J lost 4 bases, and 10 bases lay in between. Germline CDR1 is SGHRS and CDR2 is YFSETQ. There are 14 residues in the CDR3. As DNA, the CDR3 is TGCGCCAGCAGCTTGGGACAGCCCTTCTATGGCTACACCTTC. This translates into CASSLGQPFYGYTF. The entire variable domain, with the rest obtained from reference TRBV5-1 and TRBJ1-2, is as follows: KAGVTQTPRYLIKTRGQQVTLSCSPISGHRSVSWYQQTPGQGLQFLFEYFSETQRNKGNFPGRFSGRQFSNSRSEMNVSTLELGDSALYLCASSLGQPFYGYTFGSGTRLTVV.

The chain has TRBV10-3 and TRBJ1-1; 7 bases agree with TRBD1. CDR1 and CDR2 from the germline V gene are ENHRY and SYGVKD. This CDR3 comprises 15 residues. V trimming: 11 bases; J trimming: 0 bases; junction bases outside the gene matches: 12. The CDR3 loop reads CAVAQSGTVNTEAFF. In DNA form, the CDR3 reads TGTGCCGTTGCGCAATCCGGGACAGTGAACACTGAAGCTTTCTTT.

The V gene is TRBV4-1, the J gene TRBJ2-2; D gene ambiguous. CDR1 is MGHRA and CDR2 is YSYEKL in the germline V gene. Trimming cost V 1 base and J 5 bases, with 11 bases left between them. The CDR3 loop spans 15 amino acids. The CDR3 loop reads CASSQGVRKTGELFF. CDR3 nucleotide sequence: TGCGCCAGCAGCCAAGGCGTCAGGAAGACCGGGGAGCTGTTTTTT.

The chain employs TRBV6-6 and TRBJ1-4; TRBD1 agrees at 7 bases. The ends lost 6 bases at V and 0 bases at J; junction bases unmatched: 7. Germline V gene sequence: CDR1 MNHNY, CDR2 SVGAGI (reference sequence). The CDR3 is 16 amino acids. The DNA of the CDR3 is TGTGCCAGCAGGGGGGGACAGATCGCAACTAATGAAAAACTGTTTTTT. Protein sequence: CASRGGQIATNEKLFF.

This chain connects TRBV11-2 to TRBJ2-7; weak D call: TRBD2 (5 bases). Trimming took off 2 bases at V and 2 bases at J, with 19 bases between the two ends. This CDR3 region has 17 residues. The germline V gene encodes CDR1 SGHAT and CDR2 FQNNGV. The CDR3 coding sequence is TGTGCCAGCAGCTTAATTAAATCGGGAATGAAGACCTACGAGCAGTACTTC. Its protein product is CASSLIKSGMKTYEQYF.

This chain joins TRBV25-1 and TRBJ1-1; D uncertain. With 5 bases removed from V and 3 bases from J, the gap between germline ends came to 13 bases. CDR3 length equals 14 residues. Looked up from germline, CDR1 is MGHDK and CDR2 is SYGVNS. CDR3 residues: CASSNPGVDTEAFF. The CDR3 DNA reads as TGTGCCAGCAGTAACCCAGGTGTTGACACTGAAGCTTTCTTT. Full variable domain (rest looked up from reference TRBV25-1 and TRBJ1-1): EADIYQTPRYLVIGTGKKITLECSQTMGHDKMYWYQQDPGMELHLIHYSYGVNSTEKGDLSSESTVSRIRTEHFPLTLESARPSHTSQYLCASSNPGVDTEAFFGQGTRLTVV.

The chain combines TRBV6-5 with TRBJ1-1; 7 nucleotides align to TRBD1. V lost 3 bases, J lost 6 bases, and 7 bases stayed unmatched. The CDR3 extends over 14 amino acids. CDR1 is MNHEY and CDR2 is SVGAGI in the germline V gene. CDR3 in amino acids: CASSYITGVAEAFF. The CDR3 region has the DNA TGTGCCAGCAGTTATATTACAGGGGTTGCTGAAGCTTTCTTT.

The chain employs TRBV6-4 and TRBJ2-3; 9 bases line up with TRBD2. CDR1 is MRHNA, CDR2 SNTAGT, per germline. This CDR3 is built from 15 residues. The V gene end was trimmed by 5 bases and the J gene end by 3 bases; junction bases not matched to a gene: 6. The CDR3 DNA reads as TGTGCCAGCAGTTGGGCGGGGGGGCCGACAGATACGCAGTATTTT. Translated, it gives CASSWAGGPTDTQYF.

The J gene is TRBJ2-7, the V gene TRBV5-4; 9 bases match TRBD1. CDR1 SGHNT and CDR2 YYREEE come from the germline V gene (reference sequence). This CDR3 spans 15 amino acids. The V gene end was trimmed by 3 bases and the J gene end by 4 bases; junction bases not matched to a gene: 8. For the CDR3, the DNA is TGTGCCAGCAGCTCGATCCAGGACAGGGGATACGAGCAGTACTTC. It codes for CASSSIQDRGYEQYF.

This rearrangement joins TRBV9 to TRBJ1-1; the D is unclear. Trimming pared 0 bases from V and 4 bases from J, leaving 10 bases between. CDR1 and CDR2 from the germline V gene are SGDLS and YYNGEE. The CDR3 is 14 residues long. The CDR3 loop reads CASSVAETITEAFF. In nucleotides, the CDR3 is TGTGCCAGCAGCGTAGCGGAGACGATCACTGAAGCTTTCTTT.

The chain has TRBV9 and TRBJ1-4, with 8 bases lining up with TRBD1. The CDR3 is 15 residues long. Per germline, CDR1 SGDLS and CDR2 YYNGEE. V trimming: 4 bases; J trimming: 5 bases; junction bases outside the gene matches: 7. This CDR3 reads CASSPMGDRNEKLFF. CDR3 sequence (DNA): TGTGCCAGCAGCCCAATGGGGGACAGGAATGAAAAACTGTTTTTT.

The sample holds a few counts of this clone. Sequence at one end of the junction differs from germline and may be a read error. This CDR3 is CASRYYLSSYEQYF. Here the CDR3 DNA reads TGTGCCAGCAGATACTACCTAAGCTCCTACGAGCAGTACTTC. J is TRBJ2-7 and V is TRBV6-5; D unclear. This CDR3 has 14 amino acids. Germline loops: CDR1 MNHEY, CDR2 SVGAGI.

V usage is TRBV2 and J usage is TRBJ2-7, with TRBD2 matching 9 bases. Looked up from germline, CDR1 is SNHLY and CDR2 is FYNNEI. J lost 1 base, V lost 2 bases, and 6 bases had no gene match. The length of the CDR3 is 16 residues. In DNA, the CDR3 is TGTGCCAGCAGTGAATTGACTAGCGGCTTATCCTACGAGCAGTACTTC. Translation: CASSELTSGLSYEQYF.

The chain joins TRBV4-1 to TRBJ1-2; D is ambiguous. The V and J ends lost 1 base and 8 bases respectively, with 14 bases between them. The CDR3 extends over 14 amino acids. Germline-derived CDR1 and CDR2 are MGHRA and YSYEKL. The chain's CDR3 is CASSQVAGLGGYTF. CDR3 DNA: TGCGCCAGCAGCCAAGTGGCGGGCCTTGGAGGCTACACCTTC.

This sequence joins TRBV7-9 and TRBJ2-1; perhaps TRBD2 as D (6 bases). Germline V gene data show CDR1 as SEHNR and CDR2 as FQNEAQ (reference sequence). There are 17 residues in the CDR3. Trimming removed 5 bases at V and 4 bases at J, with 21 bases between. In DNA, the CDR3 is TGTGCCAGCAGCCAGACTAGAAGTCGGAAGGAGTACAATGAGCAGTTCTTC. Its protein is CASSQTRSRKEYNEQFF.

CDR3 in amino acids: CASSIRDYEQYF. CDR3 coding DNA: TGTGCCAGCAGCATCAGGGACTACGAGCAGTACTTC. This chain uses TRBV7-6 with TRBJ2-7, with D possibly being TRBD1 (5 bases). There are 12 residues in the CDR3. Germline V gene lookup returns CDR1 SGHVS and CDR2 FNYEAQ. Trimming took off 5 bases at V and 3 bases at J, with 8 bases between the two ends. Together with reference TRBV7-6 and TRBJ2-7, the CDR3 gives the full variable domain: GAGVSQSPRYKVTKRGQDVALRCDPISGHVSLYWYRQALGQGPEFLTYFNYEAQQDKSGLPNDRFSAERPEGSISTLTIQRTEQRDSAMYRCASSIRDYEQYFGPGTRLTVT.

The chain uses TRBV6-1 and TRBJ2-1; 7 positions agree with TRBD2. V was clipped by 3 bases and J by 9 bases; unmatched bases: 8. The length of the CDR3 is 14 residues. From germline, CDR1 is MNHNS and CDR2 SASEGT. CDR3 DNA sequence: TGTGCCAGCAGTGAGGGGAGGGTAAGGGGTGAGCAGTTCTTC. This translates into CASSEGRVRGEQFF.

The chain joins TRBV28 to TRBJ1-1; TRBD1 matches at 8 bases. Germline CDR1 reads MDHEN; CDR2 reads SYDVKM. The length of the CDR3 is 14 residues. Trimming at V came to 6 bases and at J to 1 base, leaving 4 bases not matched to a gene. CDR3 nucleotide sequence: TGTGCCAGCAGGGTGGACAGGGCGAACACTGAAGCTTTCTTT. This gives the protein CASRVDRANTEAFF.

The rearrangement joins TRBV18 to TRBJ2-3; TRBD2 might be the D (7 bases). CDR3 length equals 16 residues. V was clipped by 6 bases and J by 0 bases, with 16 bases between them. Germline lookup yields CDR1 KGHSH and CDR2 LQKENI. CDR3 in DNA: TGTGCCAGCTCGCGTCTACGGGGGGCGAGCACAGATACGCAGTATTTT. Its translation is CASSRLRGASTDTQYF.

J is TRBJ1-1 and V is TRBV7-9, with TRBD1 identical over 7 bases. The CDR3 totals 16 residues. Trimming cost V 6 bases and J 1 base; bases outside gene matches: 11. Germline assignment: CDR1 SEHNR and CDR2 FQNEAQ (reference sequence). The chain's CDR3 is CASSKDRDRRNTEAFF. The CDR3 nucleotides read TGTGCCAGCAGTAAAGACCGGGACAGAAGGAACACTGAAGCTTTCTTT. Together with reference TRBV7-9 and TRBJ1-1, the CDR3 gives the full variable domain: DTGVSQNPRHKITKRGQNVTFRCDPISEHNRLYWYRQTLGQGPEFLTYFQNEAQLEKSRLLSDRFSAERPKGSFSTLEIQRTEQGDSAMYLCASSKDRDRRNTEAFFGQGTRLTVV.

The chain couples TRBV12-5 to TRBJ2-3; a weak D match, TRBD1 (7 bases). V lost 5 bases, J lost 4 bases, and 22 bases lay in between. This CDR3 has 17 residues. Per the germline V gene, CDR1 is LGHNT and CDR2 is FRNRAP. The CDR3 DNA sequence: TGTGCTAGTGGTAGTAAGAAGCAGGGGGGTATGCCAGATACGCAGTATTTT. Translating gives CASGSKKQGGMPDTQYF. The full variable domain, with the rest looked up from reference TRBV12-5 and TRBJ2-3, is DARVTQTPRHKVTEMGQEVTMRCQPILGHNTVFWYRQTMMQGLELLAYFRNRAPLDDSGMPKDRFSAEMPDATLATLKIQPSEPRDSAVYFCASGSKKQGGMPDTQYFGPGTRLTVL.

This chain connects TRBV5-1 to TRBJ2-3, with 15 bases identical to TRBD2. This CDR3 comprises 17 residues. V was clipped by 5 bases and J by 1 base; unmatched bases: 5. Germline V lookup: CDR1 SGHRS, CDR2 YFSETQ. CDR3 sequence (DNA): TGCGCCAGCAGACCGGGACTAGCGGGGGGAGGCACAGATACGCAGTATTTT. It translates to CASRPGLAGGGTDTQYF.

The gene calls are TRBV7-9 and TRBJ2-7, with 12 bases matching TRBD1. Germline V lookup: CDR1 SEHNR, CDR2 FQNEAQ (reference sequence). Trimming at V came to 2 bases and at J to 5 bases, leaving 7 bases not matched to a gene. This CDR3 spans 16 amino acids. The CDR3 bases are TGTGCCAGCAGCTTACGCGCCGGGACAGGGGGCGACGAGCAGTACTTC. Translating it yields CASSLRAGTGGDEQYF.

V gene TRBV5-1 combines with J gene TRBJ1-1; tentatively, D is TRBD1 (5 bases). CDR1 and CDR2 (germline): SGHRS, YFSETQ. V was cut by 0 bases and J by 0 bases, with 9 bases left in between. This CDR3 has 15 amino acids. DNA of the CDR3: TGCGCCAGCAGCTTGGAAGGCAGGGTGAACACTGAAGCTTTCTTT. Translated: CASSLEGRVNTEAFF.